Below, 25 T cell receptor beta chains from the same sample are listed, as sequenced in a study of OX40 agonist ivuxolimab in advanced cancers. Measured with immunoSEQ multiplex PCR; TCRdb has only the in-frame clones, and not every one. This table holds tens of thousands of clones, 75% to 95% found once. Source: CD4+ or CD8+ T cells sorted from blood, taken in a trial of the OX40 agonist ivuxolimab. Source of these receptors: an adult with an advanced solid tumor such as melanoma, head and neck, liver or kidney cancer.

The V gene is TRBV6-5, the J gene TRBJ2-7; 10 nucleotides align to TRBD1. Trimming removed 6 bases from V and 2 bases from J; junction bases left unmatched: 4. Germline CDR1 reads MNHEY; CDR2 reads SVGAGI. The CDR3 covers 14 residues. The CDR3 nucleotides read TGTGCCAGCAGACCGGACAGGGGGGCCTACGAGCAGTACTTC. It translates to CASRPDRGAYEQYF.

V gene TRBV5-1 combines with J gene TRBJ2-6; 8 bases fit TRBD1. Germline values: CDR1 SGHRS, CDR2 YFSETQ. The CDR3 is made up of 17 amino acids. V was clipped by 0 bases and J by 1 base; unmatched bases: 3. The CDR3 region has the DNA TGCGCCAGCAGCTTGGCAGGGGGCGCGTCTGGGGCCAACGTCCTGACTTTC. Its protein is CASSLAGGASGANVLTF.

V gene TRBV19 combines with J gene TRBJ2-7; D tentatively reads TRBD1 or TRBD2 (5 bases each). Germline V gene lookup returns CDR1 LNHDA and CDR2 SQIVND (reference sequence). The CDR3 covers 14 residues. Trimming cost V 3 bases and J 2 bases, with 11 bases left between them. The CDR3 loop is CASSIGDGTYEQYF. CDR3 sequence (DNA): TGTGCCAGTAGTATTGGGGACGGAACCTACGAGCAGTACTTC.

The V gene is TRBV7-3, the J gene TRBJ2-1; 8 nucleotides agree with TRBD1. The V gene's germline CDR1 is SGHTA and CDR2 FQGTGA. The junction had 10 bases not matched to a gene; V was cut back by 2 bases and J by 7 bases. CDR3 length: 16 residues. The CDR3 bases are TGTGCCAGCAGCTTACCATCAGGGGGCGGGTCGAATGAGCAGTTCTTC. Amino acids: CASSLPSGGGSNEQFF.

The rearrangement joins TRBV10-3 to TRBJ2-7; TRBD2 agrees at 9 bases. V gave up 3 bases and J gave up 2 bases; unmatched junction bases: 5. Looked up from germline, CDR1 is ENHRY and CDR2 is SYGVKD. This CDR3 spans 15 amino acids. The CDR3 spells CAISERAGGAYEQYF. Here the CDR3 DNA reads TGTGCCATCAGTGAAAGGGCGGGAGGGGCCTACGAGCAGTACTTC.

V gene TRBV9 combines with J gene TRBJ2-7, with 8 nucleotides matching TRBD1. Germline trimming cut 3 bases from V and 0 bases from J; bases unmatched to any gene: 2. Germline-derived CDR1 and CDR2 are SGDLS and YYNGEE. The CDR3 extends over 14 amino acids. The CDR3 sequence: CASSEGQGSYEQYF. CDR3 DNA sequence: TGTGCCAGCAGCGAAGGACAGGGCTCCTACGAGCAGTACTTC. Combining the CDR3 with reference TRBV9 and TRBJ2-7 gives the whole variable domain DSGVTQTPKHLITATGQRVTLRCSPRSGDLSVYWYQQSLDQGLQFLIQYYNGEERAKGNILERFSAQQFPDLHSELNLSSLELGDSALYFCASSEGQGSYEQYFGPGTRLTVT.

The CDR3: CASSGLNPSNYGYTF. The CDR3 DNA follows: TGTGCCAGCAGTGGGTTGAACCCTTCAAACTATGGCTACACCTTC. The chain employs TRBV11-2 and TRBJ1-2, with unresolved D. The ends were cut back, 6 bases at V and 2 bases at J, with 16 bases in the middle. The CDR3 is 15 residues long. The germline CDR1 and CDR2 sequences are SGHAT and FQNNGV.

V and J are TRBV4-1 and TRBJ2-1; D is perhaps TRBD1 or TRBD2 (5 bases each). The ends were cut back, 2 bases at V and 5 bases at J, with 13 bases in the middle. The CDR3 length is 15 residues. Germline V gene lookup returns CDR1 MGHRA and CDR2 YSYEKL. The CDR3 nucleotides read TGCGCCAGCAGCCAATACGGGGCCCCCGACAATGAGCAGTTCTTC. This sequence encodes CASSQYGAPDNEQFF.

As DNA, the CDR3 is TGCGCCAGCATGGGACAGGGGGCGATCTATGGCTACACCTTC. Its translation is CASMGQGAIYGYTF. The chain is built from TRBV5-1 and TRBJ1-2; 12 positions agree with TRBD1. The germline V gene encodes CDR1 SGHRS and CDR2 YFSETQ. The CDR3 totals 14 residues. The junction had 4 bases not matched to a gene; V was cut back by 6 bases and J by 4 bases. Supplemented by reference TRBV5-1 and TRBJ1-2, the full variable domain reads KAGVTQTPRYLIKTRGQQVTLSCSPISGHRSVSWYQQTPGQGLQFLFEYFSETQRNKGNFPGRFSGRQFSNSRSEMNVSTLELGDSALYLCASMGQGAIYGYTFGSGTRLTVV.

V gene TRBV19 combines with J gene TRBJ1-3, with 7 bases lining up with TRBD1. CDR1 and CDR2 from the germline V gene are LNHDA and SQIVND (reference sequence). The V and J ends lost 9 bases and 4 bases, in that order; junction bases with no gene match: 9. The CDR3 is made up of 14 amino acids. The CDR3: CASKKGQIGNTIYF. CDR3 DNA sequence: TGTGCCAGCAAAAAGGGACAGATAGGAAACACCATATATTTT.

CDR3 loop: CASSFGTKNTEAFF. The CDR3 bases are TGTGCCAGCAGTTTTGGGACGAAGAACACTGAAGCTTTCTTT. The chain carries TRBV6-5 and TRBJ1-1; maybe TRBD1 (5 bases). CDR3 length: 14 amino acids. CDR1 MNHEY and CDR2 SVGAGI come from the germline V gene. The ends were cut back, 4 bases at V and 1 base at J, with 10 bases in the middle.

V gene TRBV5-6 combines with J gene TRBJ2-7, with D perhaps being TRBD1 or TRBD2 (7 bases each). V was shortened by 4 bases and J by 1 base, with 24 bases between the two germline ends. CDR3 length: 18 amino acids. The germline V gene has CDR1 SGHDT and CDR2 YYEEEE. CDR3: CASSQPRLGEGASYEQYF. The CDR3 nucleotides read TGTGCCAGCAGCCAACCAAGGCTTGGGGAGGGGGCATCCTACGAGCAGTACTTC.

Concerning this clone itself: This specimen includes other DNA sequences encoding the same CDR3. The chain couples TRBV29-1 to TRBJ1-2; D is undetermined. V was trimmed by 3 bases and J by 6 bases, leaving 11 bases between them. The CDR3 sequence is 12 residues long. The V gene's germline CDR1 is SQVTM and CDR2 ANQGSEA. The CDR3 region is CSVEGLLNGYTF. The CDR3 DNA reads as TGCAGCGTTGAGGGTTTGTTAAATGGCTACACCTTC.

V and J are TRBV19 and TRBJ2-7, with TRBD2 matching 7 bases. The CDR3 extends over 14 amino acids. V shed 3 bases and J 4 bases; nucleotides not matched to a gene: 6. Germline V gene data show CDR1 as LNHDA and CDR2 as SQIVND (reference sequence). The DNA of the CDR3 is TGTGCCAGTAGTATTGGGCTAGCGGATTACGAGCAGTACTTC. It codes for CASSIGLADYEQYF.

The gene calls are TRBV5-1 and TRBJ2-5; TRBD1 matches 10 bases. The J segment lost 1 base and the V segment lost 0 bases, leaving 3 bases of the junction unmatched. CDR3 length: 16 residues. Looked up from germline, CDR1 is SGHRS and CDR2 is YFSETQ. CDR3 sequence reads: CASSLGDRGSQETQYF. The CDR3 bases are TGCGCCAGCAGCTTGGGGGACAGGGGATCCCAAGAGACCCAGTACTTC.

The CDR3 DNA follows: TGTGCCAGTAGTATAGGCAGGGGCGACGAGCAGTACTTC. It is translated as CASSIGRGDEQYF. The chain employs TRBV19 and TRBJ2-7; D is perhaps TRBD1 (6 bases). Germline V lookup: CDR1 LNHDA, CDR2 SQIVND (reference sequence). CDR3 length equals 13 residues. Trimming pared 1 base from V and 5 bases from J, leaving 9 bases between.

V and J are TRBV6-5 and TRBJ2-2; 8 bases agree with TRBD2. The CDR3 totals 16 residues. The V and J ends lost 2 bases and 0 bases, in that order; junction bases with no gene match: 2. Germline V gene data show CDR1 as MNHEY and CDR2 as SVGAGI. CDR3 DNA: TGTGCCAGCAGTTACCGCGGGGGGACGAACACCGGGGAGCTGTTTTTT. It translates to CASSYRGGTNTGELFF.

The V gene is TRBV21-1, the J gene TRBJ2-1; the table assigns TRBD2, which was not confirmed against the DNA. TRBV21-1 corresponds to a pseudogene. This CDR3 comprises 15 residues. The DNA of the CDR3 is TGTGCCAGCAGCAAAAGGTTTCAGAGGGTCAATGAGCAGTTCTTC. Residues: CASSKRFQRVNEQFF.

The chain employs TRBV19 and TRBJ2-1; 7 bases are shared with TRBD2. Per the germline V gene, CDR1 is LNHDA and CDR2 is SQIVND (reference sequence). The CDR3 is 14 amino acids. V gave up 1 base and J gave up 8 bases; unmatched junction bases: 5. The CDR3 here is CASSIGLATDEQFF. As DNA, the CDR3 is TGTGCCAGTAGTATAGGACTAGCTACGGATGAGCAGTTCTTC.

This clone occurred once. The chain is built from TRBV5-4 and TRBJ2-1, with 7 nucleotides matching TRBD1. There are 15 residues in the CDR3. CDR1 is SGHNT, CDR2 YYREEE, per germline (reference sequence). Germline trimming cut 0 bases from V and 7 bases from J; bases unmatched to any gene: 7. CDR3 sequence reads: CASSLDRGRNNEQFF. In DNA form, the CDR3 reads TGTGCCAGCAGCTTGGATAGGGGGCGGAATAATGAGCAGTTCTTC.

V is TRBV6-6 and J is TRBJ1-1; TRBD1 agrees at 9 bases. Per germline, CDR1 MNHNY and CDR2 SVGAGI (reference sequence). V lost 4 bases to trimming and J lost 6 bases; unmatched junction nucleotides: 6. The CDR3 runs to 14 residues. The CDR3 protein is CASSSGTGRSEAFF. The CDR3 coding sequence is TGTGCCAGCAGTTCCGGGACAGGGCGGTCTGAAGCTTTCTTT.

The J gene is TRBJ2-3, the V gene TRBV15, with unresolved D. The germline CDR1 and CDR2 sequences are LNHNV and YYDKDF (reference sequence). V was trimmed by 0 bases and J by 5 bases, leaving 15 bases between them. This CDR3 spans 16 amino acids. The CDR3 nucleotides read TGTGCCACCAGCAGAGATCTTGCCTCGATCGGAGATACGCAGTATTTT. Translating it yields CATSRDLASIGDTQYF.

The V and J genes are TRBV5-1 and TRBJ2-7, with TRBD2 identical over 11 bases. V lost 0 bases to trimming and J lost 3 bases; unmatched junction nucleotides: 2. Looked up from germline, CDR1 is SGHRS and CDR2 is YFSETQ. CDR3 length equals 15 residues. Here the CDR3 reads CASSLGLAGGYEQYF. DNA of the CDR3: TGCGCCAGCAGCTTGGGTCTAGCGGGGGGCTACGAGCAGTACTTC.

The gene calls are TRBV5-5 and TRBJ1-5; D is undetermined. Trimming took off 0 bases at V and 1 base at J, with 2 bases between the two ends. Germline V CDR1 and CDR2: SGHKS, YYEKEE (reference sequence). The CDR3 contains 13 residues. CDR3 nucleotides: TGTGCCAGCAGCTTGGACAGCAATCAGCCCCAGCATTTT. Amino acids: CASSLDSNQPQHF. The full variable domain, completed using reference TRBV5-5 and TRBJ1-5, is DAGVTQSPTHLIKTRGQQVTLRCSPISGHKSVSWYQQVLGQGPQFIFQYYEKEERGRGNFPDRFSARQFPNYSSELNVNALLLGDSALYLCASSLDSNQPQHFGDGTRLSIL.

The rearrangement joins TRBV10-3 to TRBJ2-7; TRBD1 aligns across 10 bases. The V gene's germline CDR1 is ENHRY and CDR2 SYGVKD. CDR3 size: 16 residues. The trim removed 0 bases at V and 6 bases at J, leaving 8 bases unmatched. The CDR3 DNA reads TGTGCCATCAGTGAGTCGGGGAGACAGGGGGCTGGCGAGCAGTACTTC. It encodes CAISESGRQGAGEQYF.